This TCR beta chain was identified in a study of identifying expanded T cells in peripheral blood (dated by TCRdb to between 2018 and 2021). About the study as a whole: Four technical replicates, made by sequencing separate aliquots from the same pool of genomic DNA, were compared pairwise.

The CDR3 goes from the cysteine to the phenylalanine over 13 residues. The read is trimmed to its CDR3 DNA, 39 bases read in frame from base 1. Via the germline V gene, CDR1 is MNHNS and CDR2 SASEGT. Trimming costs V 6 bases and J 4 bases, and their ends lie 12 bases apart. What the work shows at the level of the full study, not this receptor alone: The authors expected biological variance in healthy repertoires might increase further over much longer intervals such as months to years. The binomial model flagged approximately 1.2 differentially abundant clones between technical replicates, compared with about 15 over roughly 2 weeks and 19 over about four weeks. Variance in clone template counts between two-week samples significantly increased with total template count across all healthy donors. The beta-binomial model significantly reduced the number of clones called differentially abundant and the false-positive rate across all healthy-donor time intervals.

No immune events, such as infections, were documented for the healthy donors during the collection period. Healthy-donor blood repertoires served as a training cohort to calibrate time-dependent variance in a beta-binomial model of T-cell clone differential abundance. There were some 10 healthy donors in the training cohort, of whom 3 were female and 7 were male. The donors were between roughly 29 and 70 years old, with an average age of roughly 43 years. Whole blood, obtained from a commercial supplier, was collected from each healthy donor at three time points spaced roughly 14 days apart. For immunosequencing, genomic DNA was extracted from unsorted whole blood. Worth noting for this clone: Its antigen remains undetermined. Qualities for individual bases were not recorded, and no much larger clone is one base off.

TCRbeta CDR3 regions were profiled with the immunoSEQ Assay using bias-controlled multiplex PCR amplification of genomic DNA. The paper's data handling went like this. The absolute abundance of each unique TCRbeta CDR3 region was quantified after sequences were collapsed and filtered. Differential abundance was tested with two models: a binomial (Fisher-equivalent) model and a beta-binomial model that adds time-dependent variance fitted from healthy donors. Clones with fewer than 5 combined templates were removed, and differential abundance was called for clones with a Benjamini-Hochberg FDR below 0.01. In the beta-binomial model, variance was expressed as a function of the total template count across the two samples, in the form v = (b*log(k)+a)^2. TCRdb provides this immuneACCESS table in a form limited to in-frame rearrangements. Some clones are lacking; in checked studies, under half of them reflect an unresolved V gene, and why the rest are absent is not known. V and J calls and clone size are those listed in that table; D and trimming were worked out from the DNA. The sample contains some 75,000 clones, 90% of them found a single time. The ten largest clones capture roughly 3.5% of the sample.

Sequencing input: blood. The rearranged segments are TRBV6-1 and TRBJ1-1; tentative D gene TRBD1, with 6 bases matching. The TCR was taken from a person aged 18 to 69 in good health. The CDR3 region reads CASREQGGTEAFF. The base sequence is TGTGCCAGCAGGGAACAGGGTGGCACTGAAGCTTTCTTT.